The present T cell receptor (beta chain) was sequenced within a study of PD-1 blockade in classical Hodgkin lymphoma. Details on this clone: What it recognizes is unknown.

Findings of the study overall: CD8+ TCR diversity did not rise significantly by C4D1, unlike CD4+. Among the patients, those starting nivolumab under 1 year after ASCT were excluded.

Germline values: CDR1 SGHRS, CDR2 YFSETQ. The CDR3 runs 15 residues. V was trimmed by 0 bases and J by 5 bases, leaving 13 bases between them. Repertoires were generated with immunoSEQ multiplex PCR, while TCRdb's copy carries only in-frame clones and drops some. The sample contains more than 85,000 clones, roughly nine tenths of which appear only once. Time point of the sample: cycle 4 day 1 (C4D1), after six to seven weeks of nivolumab. Each patient experienced a relapse that followed autologous stem cell transplantation, and brentuximab vedotin exposure varied. The chain is built from TRBV5-1 and TRBJ2-3, with D possibly being TRBD1 (6 bases). The TCR was taken from a human donor with classical Hodgkin lymphoma. The sequenced sample was peripheral blood mononuclear cells (PBMCs), obtained before the fourth cycle of nivolumab. The CDR3 spells CASSLDRASVDTQYF. CDR3 nucleotide sequence: TGCGCCAGCAGCTTGGACAGGGCCTCAGTAGATACGCAGTATTTT.